The 32 T cell receptor beta chains below come from one sample, sequenced in a study of T cells in Graves' hyperthyroidism and ophthalmopathy. TCR beta CDR3 region amplification was performed from RNA transcripts. First-round RT-PCR targeting the TCR CDR3 was performed with the HTBI primer set. TCRdb reprocessed the multiplex PCR reads with MiXCR, giving one entry per CDR3 protein. The sample includes a few hundred thousand distinct CDR3 sequences, around 45% of them seen just once. The sample taken for sequencing was peripheral blood or thyroid tissue (not recorded which). These receptors all come from an adult woman with Graves' disease, either hyperthyroidism or ophthalmopathy (not recorded which).

The chain combines TRBV11-2 with TRBJ2-2, with D possibly matching TRBD2 (5 bases). The CDR3 spans 15 residues. The V and J ends lost 5 bases and 7 bases respectively, with 17 bases between them. Per the germline V gene, CDR1 is SGHAT and CDR2 is FQNNGV. The CDR3 sequence: CASSLVAVAGGELFF. CDR3 nucleotides: TGTGCCAGCAGCCTAGTGGCAGTTGCGGGCGGGGAGCTGTTTTTT.

This clonotype occurred many times. This chain joins TRBV14 and TRBJ2-7, with 10 positions matching TRBD1. CDR3 length: 16 amino acids. V was pared by 4 bases and J by 2 bases, with 8 bases of the junction left unmatched. The V gene's germline CDR1 is SGHDN and CDR2 FVKESK. The CDR3 loop reads CASSRLPGQGTYEQYF. The CDR3 DNA follows: TGTGCCAGCAGCCGACTCCCGGGACAGGGGACCTACGAGCAGTACTTC.

This clonotype appeared many times. V is TRBV20-1 and J is TRBJ2-2; TRBD2 aligns across 14 bases. Trimming cost V 3 bases and J 7 bases; bases outside gene matches: 7. This CDR3 has 16 amino acids. The germline gives CDR1 DFQATT, CDR2 SNEGSKA (reference sequence). CDR3 loop: CSASAGGLAGVGELFF. CDR3 sequence (DNA): TGCAGTGCTAGCGCCGGGGGACTAGCGGGAGTCGGGGAGCTGTTTTTT.

In regard to this clonotype: This may be a read error, as it is one base from a much larger clone. DNA of the CDR3: TGTGCCAGCAGCGGGCGGGAGTCTGGAAACACCCTATATTTT. Encoded protein: CASSGRESGNTLYF. The genes are TRBV9 and TRBJ1-3; unclear D gene. Germline CDR1 and CDR2: SGDLS and YYNGEE. This CDR3 contains 14 residues.

This clonotype showed up just a few times. The gene calls are TRBV5-5 and TRBJ2-5; 7 bases are shared with TRBD1. The V segment lost 3 bases and the J segment 4 bases; nucleotides outside the gene matches: 9. The CDR3 loop spans 15 amino acids. CDR1 and CDR2 from the germline V gene are SGHKS and YYEKEE (reference sequence). The CDR3 is CASSYRSGGTETQYF. The DNA for the CDR3 is TGTGCCAGCAGCTACCGTTCAGGGGGAACAGAGACCCAGTACTTC.

This clonotype appeared many times. This chain connects TRBV11-2 to TRBJ1-6; no reliable D call. Germline assignment: CDR1 SGHAT and CDR2 FQNNGV. The CDR3 runs to 15 residues. Trimming left V 1 base short and J 7 bases short, with 11 bases between. The CDR3 DNA sequence: TGTGCCAGCAGCTTAGGTTCCGGTGGGAATTCACCCCTCCACTTT. This gives the protein CASSLGSGGNSPLHF.

This clonotype was detected a few times. The chain employs TRBV5-1 and TRBJ2-7, with D possibly matching TRBD2 (5 bases). Per germline, CDR1 SGHRS and CDR2 YFSETQ. Trimming shortened V by 4 bases and J by 12 bases, and 17 bases separated the two germline ends. This CDR3 has 12 residues. The CDR3 spells CASSLDPGGVYF. In DNA, the CDR3 is TGCGCCAGCAGCCTTGACCCCGGAGGCGTGTACTTC.

This clonotype was counted many times. The CDR3 DNA sequence: TGCAGTGCTAGAGTTCTAGCGGGAGACACCGGGGAGCTGTTTTTT. Protein: CSARVLAGDTGELFF. This chain uses TRBV20-1 with TRBJ2-2; the match to TRBD2 covers 10 bases. The CDR3 contains 15 residues. Germline V gene sequence: CDR1 DFQATT, CDR2 SNEGSKA (reference sequence). V shed 1 base, J shed 3 bases, and the junction held 2 bases outside the gene matches.

The rearrangement uses TRBV20-1 and TRBJ1-2; D is unresolved. This CDR3 has 13 residues. Between the trimmed V and J ends, which lost 3 bases and 1 base, there was a span of 9 bases. The germline gives CDR1 DFQATT, CDR2 SNEGSKA (reference sequence). The chain's CDR3 is CSASMKVNYGYTF. The CDR3 DNA reads TGCAGTGCTAGTATGAAAGTTAACTATGGCTACACCTTC.

This clonotype has only a few counts. J is TRBJ2-5 and V is TRBV2, with 11 bases fitting TRBD1. CDR1 SNHLY and CDR2 FYNNEI come from the germline V gene. CDR3 length: 14 amino acids. The J segment lost 5 bases and the V segment lost 3 bases, leaving 2 bases of the junction unmatched. CDR3 nucleotide sequence: TGTGCCAGCAGTGAGGGGGACAGGGGGGAGACCCAGTACTTC. Residues: CASSEGDRGETQYF.

On this clonotype: The DNA is omitted, as the CDR3 cannot be located on it reliably, and the CDR3 follows TCRdb's listing. The V gene is TRBV6-2 or TRBV6-3, the J gene TRBJ1-5; the table gives TRBD1 as D, unverified against the DNA. CDR1 MNHEY and CDR2 SVGEGT come from the germline V gene. The CDR3 is 16 amino acids long, termini counted. The CDR3 protein is CACSARTGFIDQPQHF.

The sample holds many counts of this clonotype. The chain carries TRBV5-1 and TRBJ2-7, with D possibly TRBD2 on 6 matching bases. The V end lost 0 bases, the J end lost 7 bases, and 14 bases lay between the germline ends. CDR1 and CDR2 (germline): SGHRS, YFSETQ. The CDR3 has 14 amino acids. The CDR3 loop reads CASSLVRAGGEQYF. Written as DNA, the CDR3 is TGCGCCAGCAGCTTGGTGCGGGCCGGGGGAGAGCAGTACTTC.

The chain joins TRBV20-1 to TRBJ1-5; D might be TRBD1 (5 bases). V was clipped by 5 bases and J by 0 bases, with 14 bases between them. Germline V gene sequence: CDR1 DFQATT, CDR2 SNEGSKA (reference sequence). The CDR3 sequence is 15 residues long. The CDR3 DNA follows: TGCAGTGCTTGGGACCGACGTAATAGCAATCAGCCCCAGCATTTT. Protein: CSAWDRRNSNQPQHF.

This chain connects TRBV2 to TRBJ1-1; 7 bases agree with TRBD1. This CDR3 has 13 amino acids. Germline CDR1 SNHLY, CDR2 FYNNEI. Trimming at V came to 7 bases and at J to 4 bases, leaving 6 bases not matched to a gene. CDR3 protein: CASTGQEGTEAFF. The DNA for the CDR3 is TGTGCCAGCACCGGACAGGAGGGCACTGAAGCTTTCTTT.

The J gene is TRBJ1-3, the V gene TRBV2; possibly TRBD1 for D (5 bases). The CDR3 covers 12 residues. V lost 6 bases, J lost 3 bases, and 6 bases lay in between. The germline V gene has CDR1 SNHLY and CDR2 FYNNEI. The CDR3 DNA reads TGTGCCAGCAGGGGGGATGGAAACACCATATATTTT. Protein sequence: CASRGDGNTIYF.

This clonotype was counted many times. The CDR3 spells CASSQDLTWGAEAFF. CDR3 in DNA: TGTGCCAGCAGCCAAGACTTGACCTGGGGCGCTGAAGCTTTCTTT. The chain employs TRBV3-1 and TRBJ1-1, with D possibly being TRBD1 (5 bases). Trimming took off 0 bases at V and 6 bases at J, with 14 bases between the two ends. In germline, CDR1 is LGHDT, CDR2 YNNKEL (reference sequence). This CDR3 spans 15 amino acids.

V gene TRBV28 combines with J gene TRBJ1-2, with D maybe TRBD1 (5 bases). V was cut by 5 bases and J by 7 bases, with 17 bases left in between. The CDR3 loop spans 14 amino acids. From germline, CDR1 is MDHEN and CDR2 SYDVKM. The DNA of the CDR3 is TGTGCCAGCAGTCCCCTCGCGGGGGGAGGTGGCTACACCTTC. Protein: CASSPLAGGGGYTF.

This clonotype was seen once. The chain recombines TRBV10-3 with TRBJ2-5, with 9 bases matching TRBD1. CDR1 ENHRY and CDR2 SYGVKD come from the germline V gene. The V and J ends lost 5 bases and 4 bases, in that order; junction bases with no gene match: 5. The CDR3 length is 14 residues. The CDR3 protein is CAISQQGAGETQYF. The DNA for the CDR3 is TGTGCCATCAGTCAACAGGGGGCTGGAGAGACCCAGTACTTC.

This clonotype appeared once. V gene TRBV29-1 combines with J gene TRBJ1-4; the D gene is possibly TRBD1 (6 bases). This CDR3 has 13 residues. Germline CDR1 and CDR2: SQVTM and ANQGSEA. Trimming took 6 bases from V and 8 from J, leaving 16 bases between them. DNA for the CDR3: TGCAGCGTCTACCGGACAGCGTCCGAAAAACTGTTTTTT. Its translation: CSVYRTASEKLFF.

This clonotype came up a few times. The chain uses TRBV10-2 and TRBJ2-7; no reliable D call. Germline CDR1 and CDR2: WSHSY and SAAADI. The V end was cut by 3 bases, the J end by 2 bases, with 11 bases between. CDR3 size: 14 residues. The CDR3 sequence: CASSEFSGPYEQYF. As DNA, the CDR3 is TGCGCCAGCAGTGAATTCTCAGGACCCTACGAGCAGTACTTC.

This clonotype was seen many times. The gene calls are TRBV7-8 and TRBJ1-5; 9 nucleotides line up with TRBD1. V was clipped by 1 base and J by 7 bases; unmatched bases: 5. Per the germline V gene, CDR1 is SGHVS and CDR2 is FQNEAQ. The CDR3 loop spans 15 amino acids. The DNA for the CDR3 is TGTGCCAGCAGCTTAGGGACAGGGGATCAGCAGCCCCAGCATTTT. Protein sequence: CASSLGTGDQQPQHF.

This clonotype occurred a few times. V and J are TRBV6-4 and TRBJ1-1; 8 bases map to TRBD1. V shed 9 bases, J shed 6 bases, and the junction held 9 bases outside the gene matches. The CDR3 sequence is 13 residues long. From germline, CDR1 is MRHNA and CDR2 SNTAGT. The CDR3 here is CARTQGGMAEAFF. In DNA form, the CDR3 reads TGTGCCAGAACACAGGGGGGTATGGCTGAAGCTTTCTTT.

This chain uses TRBV19 with TRBJ1-1, with D hard to call. The CDR3 totals 13 residues. V dropped 4 bases and J dropped 3 bases, with 9 bases sitting between them. Germline assignment: CDR1 LNHDA and CDR2 SQIVND (reference sequence). The CDR3 coding sequence is TGTGCCAGTAGTAAGAGGGAACACACTGAAGCTTTCTTT. This gives the protein CASSKREHTEAFF.

This clonotype was counted at least ten times. This rearrangement joins TRBV6-4 to TRBJ1-5, with a weak D call TRBD1 (5 bases). V shed 5 bases and J shed 8 bases, with 13 bases lying between them. Germline lookup yields CDR1 MRHNA and CDR2 SNTAGT. The CDR3 extends over 13 amino acids. CDR3 DNA: TGTGCCAGCAGTACCTCCCCGGGGGAGCCCCAGCATTTT. Translating it yields CASSTSPGEPQHF.

The J gene is TRBJ1-2, the V gene TRBV7-8; 8 bases agree with TRBD1. CDR1 and CDR2 from the germline V gene are SGHVS and FQNEAQ. With V trimmed by 6 bases and J by 5 bases, 8 bases remained unmatched. The CDR3 consists of 14 residues. Written as DNA, the CDR3 is TGTGCCAGCAGGCTAAGCCGGACAGGGTATGGCTACACCTTC. Translated: CASRLSRTGYGYTF.

Details on this clonotype: An end of the junction does not agree with germline; a read error may underlie this. This chain joins TRBV19 and TRBJ2-6; TRBD1 might be the D (6 bases). The CDR3 has 11 residues. Germline V gene lookup returns CDR1 LNHDA and CDR2 SQIVND (reference sequence). CDR3 DNA: TGTGCCAGTAGTATCAGGGGAACTGAAGCTTTC. Its protein product is CASSIRGTEAF.

V gene TRBV5-5 combines with J gene TRBJ2-7; D is perhaps TRBD1 or TRBD2 (6 bases each). Germline-derived CDR1 and CDR2 are SGHKS and YYEKEE (reference sequence). The CDR3 loop spans 11 amino acids. Between the trimmed V and J ends, which lost 5 bases and 6 bases, there was a span of 9 bases. This chain's CDR3 is CASSGGLEQYF. The CDR3 DNA reads as TGTGCCAGCAGTGGGGGGCTCGAGCAGTACTTC. Full variable domain (missing parts from reference TRBV5-5 and TRBJ2-7): DAGVTQSPTHLIKTRGQQVTLRCSPISGHKSVSWYQQVLGQGPQFIFQYYEKEERGRGNFPDRFSARQFPNYSSELNVNALLLGDSALYLCASSGGLEQYFGPGTRLTVT.

CDR3 protein: CASSQINGIGNTEAFF. CDR3 nucleotides: TGTGCCAGCAGTCAAATCAACGGGATAGGGAACACTGAAGCTTTCTTT. The chain has TRBV11-2 and TRBJ1-1; D is unresolved. Germline CDR1 and CDR2: SGHAT and FQNNGV. The CDR3 length is 16 residues. V gave up 6 bases and J gave up 1 base, with 18 bases separating them.

The table lists this clonotype with many counts. The V call is TRBV7-9, the J call TRBJ2-7; D is undetermined. The CDR3 is made up of 12 amino acids. Germline loops: CDR1 SEHNR, CDR2 FQNEAQ (reference sequence). Trimming removed 4 bases from V and 5 bases from J, with 9 bases in between. DNA for the CDR3: TGTGCCAGCAGCTCCCAATGGGACGAGCAGTACTTC. Translating it yields CASSSQWDEQYF.

The rearrangement uses TRBV15 and TRBJ1-2; TRBD1 is a possible D gene (5 bases). The CDR3 is made up of 14 amino acids. The germline gives CDR1 LNHNV, CDR2 YYDKDF (reference sequence). V lost 0 bases to trimming and J lost 12 bases, with 17 bases between them. As DNA, the CDR3 is TGTGCCACCAGCAGAGATACCGGAGGGACTGGAAACACCTTC. Translation: CATSRDTGGTGNTF.

This clonotype was seen repeatedly, ten times or more. This chain links TRBV10-3 with TRBJ1-1; D is possibly TRBD1 (6 bases). V gave up 6 bases and J gave up 6 bases, with 20 bases separating them. Looked up from germline, CDR1 is ENHRY and CDR2 is SYGVKD. CDR3 size: 15 residues. CDR3 sequence: CAIRLSDRVFAEAFF. The CDR3 nucleotides read TGTGCCATCAGGTTGTCGGACAGAGTTTTTGCTGAAGCTTTCTTT.

This clonotype showed up just once. This chain joins TRBV7-6 and TRBJ2-5, with D unclear. With 1 base removed from V and 11 bases from J, the gap between germline ends came to 8 bases. This CDR3 contains 11 residues. Germline V gene data show CDR1 as SGHVS and CDR2 as FNYEAQ. The CDR3 loop is CASSLGGYQYF. The CDR3 bases are TGTGCCAGCAGCTTAGGTGGATATCAGTACTTC.